Listed here are 18 T cell receptor beta chains from one sample, sequenced in a study of monozygotic twins with inflammatory bowel disease. TCRdb reanalyzed the 5' RACE reads, giving one entry per CDR3 protein sequence and no DNA. This table lists approximately 300,000 distinct CDR3 sequences. The sample taken for sequencing was blood. The receptors stem from a human donor with ulcerative colitis or Crohn's disease, or a healthy co-twin of an affected twin (not recorded which).

CDR3 in amino acids: CASSYSGTSGGANVLTF. This rearrangement joins TRBV6-5 to TRBJ2-6; TCRdb returns TRBD1, unconfirmable since there is no DNA. Germline V lookup: CDR1 MNHEY, CDR2 SVGAGI. The CDR3 contains 17 residues.

The chain recombines TRBV28 with TRBJ2-1; TCRdb's D gene call, TRBD2, goes unchecked for lack of DNA. There are 16 residues in the CDR3. Germline-derived CDR1 and CDR2 are MDHEN and SYDVKM. This CDR3 reads CASSSATSGRANEQFF.

The rearrangement uses TRBV15 and TRBJ1-2; TCRdb's assignment of TRBD1 cannot be checked, as there is no DNA. The CDR3 sequence is 14 residues long. Germline V gene data show CDR1 as LNHNV and CDR2 as YYDKDF (reference sequence). The CDR3 spells CATSRGAGAGGYTF.

CDR3 region: CAWSDPWGALSEKLFF. The chain combines TRBV30 with TRBJ1-4. The CDR3 has 16 residues. Germline-derived CDR1 and CDR2 are GTSNPN and SVGIG (reference sequence).

This chain joins TRBV5-6 and TRBJ2-7; as DNA is missing, the TRBD1 call by TCRdb cannot be tested. The CDR3 spans 15 residues. Germline values: CDR1 SGHDT, CDR2 YYEEEE. The CDR3 loop is CASSSWGSGNHEQYF.

The J gene is TRBJ1-3, the V gene TRBV19. The CDR3 loop spans 14 amino acids. Germline CDR1 LNHDA, CDR2 SQIVND (reference sequence). CDR3 protein: CASSISKGGNTIYF.

The CDR3 spells CSVEDRGDGNEQFF. This sequence joins TRBV29-1 and TRBJ2-1; TCRdb returns TRBD1, unconfirmable since there is no DNA. This CDR3 has 14 amino acids. Germline V CDR1 and CDR2: SQVTM, ANQGSEA.

This chain uses TRBV27 with TRBJ1-2. Looked up from germline, CDR1 is MNHEY and CDR2 is SMNVEV (reference sequence). CDR3 length: 14 residues. Here the CDR3 reads CASSMTLSNYGYTF.

This chain uses TRBV29-1 with TRBJ2-1; absent DNA, TCRdb's TRBD1 call cannot be checked. This CDR3 is 13 amino acids long. Per germline, CDR1 SQVTM and CDR2 ANQGSEA. The CDR3 spells CSVVIGGPDEQFF.

The V call is TRBV18, the J call TRBJ1-4. Germline-derived CDR1 and CDR2 are KGHSH and LQKENI. The CDR3 length is 16 residues. CDR3 sequence: CASSPGTSGIREKLFF.

This chain uses TRBV20-1 with TRBJ2-7. CDR3 length: 11 amino acids. CDR1 is DFQATT, CDR2 SNEGSKA, per germline (reference sequence). CDR3 sequence: CSASPQPKQYF.

The chain carries TRBV12-3 or TRBV12-4 and TRBJ2-5; TCRdb's D call, TRBD2, is unchecked because there is no DNA. This CDR3 is built from 14 residues. This CDR3 is CASSRAGLQETQYF.

J is TRBJ1-2 and V is TRBV7-8. Germline CDR1 reads SGHVS; CDR2 reads FQNEAQ. The CDR3 totals 14 residues. This chain's CDR3 is CASSVGTDGGGYTF. The variable domain in full, with the rest retrieved from reference TRBV7-8 and TRBJ1-2, is GAGVSQSPRYKVAKRGQDVALRCDPISGHVSLFWYQQALGQGPEFLTYFQNEAQLDKSGLPSDRFFAERPEGSVSTLKIQRTQQEDSAVYLCASSVGTDGGGYTFGSGTRLTVV.

The chain uses TRBV6-1 and TRBJ2-1; TCRdb lists TRBD1, though no DNA is available to test this call. The CDR3 length is 14 residues. CDR1 MNHNS and CDR2 SASEGT come from the germline V gene. The CDR3 sequence is CASTSLGGQNEQFF.

CDR3 residues: CASSLAGGVTGELFF. V usage is TRBV5-1 and J usage is TRBJ2-2; TCRdb gives TRBD1 as the D gene, but with no DNA this cannot be confirmed. CDR1 and CDR2 (germline): SGHRS, YFSETQ. The CDR3 is 15 amino acids.

V usage is TRBV5-1 and J usage is TRBJ2-3; without DNA, the TCRdb call of TRBD1 cannot be checked. Germline CDR1 and CDR2: SGHRS and YFSETQ. This CDR3 is built from 15 residues. The CDR3: CASSIGTGFTDTQYF.

The J gene is TRBJ1-1, the V gene TRBV19. This CDR3 comprises 14 residues. Germline CDR1 is LNHDA and CDR2 is SQIVND (reference sequence). CDR3 protein: CATLDARMNTEAFF.

V and J are TRBV7-8 and TRBJ2-5. This CDR3 region has 14 residues. Germline CDR1 reads SGHVS; CDR2 reads FQNEAQ. CDR3 region: CAPSSGDYQETQYF.